Listed below are T cell receptor beta chains from one sample, sequenced in a study of T cells in localized non-small cell lung cancer. Generated by immunoSEQ multiplex PCR, the TCRdb table keeps only in-frame clones and is missing some. The sample lists roughly 24,000 clones; 86% were seen once. Sample: peripheral blood, taken before any cancer treatment. Receptors originate from a woman aged 40-69 years with stage I lung adenocarcinoma. Each CDR3 is given with its conserved first and last residue. Fields, in order: CDR3 length, J gene, V gene, clone size, D gene, CDR3 protein, CDR3 DNA. The D gene is left open where the match is weak. The size field is filled for only some rows; it gives once, few, many or a size class.

15,TRBJ1-2,TRBV6-5,-,-,CASRTGTAANYGYTF,TGTGCCAGCAGGACCGGGACGGCGGCCAACTATGGCTACACCTTC
16,TRBJ2-7,TRBV4-1,-,TRBD2,CASSHVGLAVSYEQYF,TGCGCCAGCAGCCACGTCGGACTAGCGGTATCCTACGAGCAGTACTTC
15,TRBJ2-7,TRBV21-1,few,-,CASSKRQGRSYEQYF,TGTGCCAGCAGCAAAAGGCAGGGACGATCCTACGAGCAGTACTTC
11,TRBJ1-3,TRBV20-1,few,-,CSARSGNTIYF,TGCAGTGCTAGATCTGGAAACACCATATATTTT
11,TRBJ1-4,TRBV29-1,-,-,CSVEDREKLFF,TGCAGCGTTGAAGATAGGGAAAAACTGTTTTTT
16,TRBJ1-5,TRBV4-1,-,TRBD1,CASSQGLDRAVQPQHF,TGCGCCAGCAGCCAAGGTCTGGACAGGGCCGTTCAGCCCCAGCATTTT
15,TRBJ2-2,TRBV2,-,-,CASRDTEPGTGELFF,TGTGCCAGCAGAGACACCGAGCCGGGCACCGGGGAGCTGTTTTTT
12,TRBJ2-1,TRBV7-3,-,TRBD2,CASSGLAGRQFF,TGTGCCAGCAGCGGACTAGCGGGGAGGCAGTTCTTC
16,TRBJ2-3,TRBV11-1,-,-,CASSLGGGAHTDTQYF,TGTGCCAGCAGCTTAGGTGGGGGGGCCCACACAGATACGCAGTATTTT
14,TRBJ1-2,TRBV6-5,few,-,CASSPSWGAGGYTF,TGTGCCAGCAGTCCCTCCTGGGGGGCAGGAGGCTACACCTTC
13,TRBJ2-7,TRBV11-3,-,-,CASGQTNSYEQYF,TGTGCCAGCGGACAGACGAACTCCTACGAGCAGTACTTC
14,TRBJ2-4,TRBV7-8,-,-,CASSLGVHENIQYF,TGTGCCAGCAGCTTAGGGGTTCACGAAAACATTCAGTACTTC
15,TRBJ1-3,TRBV6-5,-,TRBD1,CASSPNRGSGNTIYF,TGTGCCAGCAGTCCAAACAGGGGCTCTGGAAACACCATATATTTT
14,TRBJ1-2,TRBV28,-,TRBD1,CASSLSTGDYGYTF,TGTGCCAGCAGTTTATCCACAGGGGACTATGGCTACACCTTC
14,TRBJ2-7,TRBV9,-,-,CASSGRDFSYEQYF,TGTGCCAGCAGCGGCCGGGACTTCTCCTACGAGCAGTACTTC
18,TRBJ1-4,TRBV21-1,-,-,CASSNRGPSPATNEKLFF,TGTGCCAGCAGCAACCGGGGACCTAGTCCTGCAACTAATGAAAAACTGTTTTTT
14,TRBJ1-4,TRBV5-6,-,-,CASTNRVANEKLFF,TGTGCCAGCACCAACAGGGTTGCTAATGAAAAACTGTTTTTT
14,TRBJ1-1,TRBV19,few,-,CASSPIRQNTEAFF,TGTGCCAGTAGCCCGATCCGCCAGAACACTGAAGCTTTCTTT
12,TRBJ1-2,TRBV6-5,-,TRBD1,CASRRDRGGYTF,TGTGCCAGCAGACGAGACAGGGGAGGCTACACCTTC
15,TRBJ2-2,TRBV30,-,TRBD2,CAWNRGGSNTGELFF,TGTGCCTGGAACCGCGGGGGTTCGAACACCGGGGAGCTGTTTTTT
12,TRBJ1-2,TRBV5-4,-,-,CASSAFAGGYTF,TGTGCCAGCAGCGCCTTTGCGGGTGGCTACACCTTC
15,TRBJ1-1,TRBV7-2,-,-,CASSSSGGGNTEAFF,TGTGCCAGCAGCTCGTCGGGAGGGGGGAACACTGAAGCTTTCTTT
14,TRBJ2-7,TRBV19,-,-,CASSIAGSSYEQYF,TGTGCCAGTAGTATAGCCGGGAGCTCCTACGAGCAGTACTTC
14,TRBJ1-3,TRBV28,-,-,CASSSQKSGNTIYF,TGTGCCAGCAGTTCGCAGAAGTCTGGAAACACCATATATTTT
15,TRBJ2-1,TRBV11-2,-,-,CASSFLAISDNEQFF,TGTGCCAGCAGCTTCCTCGCGATTAGCGACAATGAGCAGTTCTTC
15,TRBJ1-3,TRBV7-9,-,-,CASSLAEVSGNTIYF,TGTGCCAGCAGCTTAGCGGAGGTCTCTGGAAACACCATATATTTT
12,TRBJ1-4,TRBV7-9,-,-,CASSLQAEKLFF,TGTGCCAGCAGCCTTCAAGCAGAAAAACTGTTTTTT
12,TRBJ2-7,TRBV7-3,-,TRBD1,CASSLQGAEQYF,TGTGCCAGCAGCTTACAGGGGGCCGAGCAGTACTTC
14,TRBJ2-6,TRBV19,-,-,CASSQRSGANVLTF,TGTGCCAGTAGTCAGAGATCTGGGGCCAACGTCCTGACTTTC
14,TRBJ2-7,TRBV30,-,-,CAWSFTGFSYEQYF,TGTGCCTGGAGTTTTACAGGATTCTCCTACGAGCAGTACTTC
13,TRBJ2-1,TRBV11-3,once,-,CASSLDHGNEQFF,TGTGCCAGCAGCTTAGACCACGGTAATGAGCAGTTCTTC
13,TRBJ1-2,TRBV7-9,-,-,CASSSRTNDGYTF,TGTGCCAGCAGCTCGCGGACGAACGATGGCTACACCTTC
15,TRBJ2-1,TRBV19,-,-,CASSIAGSAYNEQFF,TGTGCCAGTAGTATAGCAGGGAGCGCCTACAATGAGCAGTTCTTC
12,TRBJ1-2,TRBV30,-,-,CAWSASPYGYTF,TGTGCCTGGAGTGCGAGCCCATATGGCTACACCTTC
16,TRBJ1-3,TRBV4-3,-,TRBD1,CASSQDGTGSGNTIYF,TGCGCCAGCAGCCAAGACGGGACAGGGTCTGGAAACACCATATATTTT
17,TRBJ1-2,TRBV13,-,TRBD1,CASSKYGIGQGVLGYTF,TGTGCCAGCAGCAAATACGGGATTGGGCAGGGGGTTTTAGGCTACACCTTC
15,TRBJ2-3,TRBV6-1,-,TRBD2,CASIRAGGSTDTQYF,TGTGCCAGCATCCGAGCGGGGGGGAGCACAGATACGCAGTATTTT
16,TRBJ2-1,TRBV30,-,-,CAWSVLGRGSYNEQFF,TGTGCCTGGAGTGTACTCGGCAGGGGAAGCTACAATGAGCAGTTCTTC
15,TRBJ2-7,TRBV5-6,-,TRBD2,CASSSLSGGTYEQYF,TGTGCCAGCAGCTCTCTTAGCGGGGGGACTTACGAGCAGTACTTC
17,TRBJ1-5,TRBV28,-,-,CASSLIGSRMSNQPQHF,TGTGCCAGCAGTTTAATTGGGTCTCGAATGAGCAATCAGCCCCAGCATTTT
13,TRBJ1-2,TRBV7-9,-,-,CASSLAEGYGYTF,TGTGCCAGCAGCTTAGCTGAGGGCTATGGCTACACCTTC
14,TRBJ2-5,TRBV5-1,once,-,CASNQGRGQETQYF,TGCGCTAGTAACCAGGGAAGGGGGCAAGAGACCCAGTACTTC
13,TRBJ1-5,TRBV7-2,once,-,CASSLGEAQPQHF,TGTGCCAGCAGCCTAGGGGAGGCTCAGCCCCAGCATTTT
15,TRBJ2-1,TRBV11-3,-,TRBD2,CASSFLAGGNNEQFF,TGTGCCAGCAGCTTCTTAGCGGGGGGCAACAATGAGCAGTTCTTC
16,TRBJ1-2,TRBV23-1,few,-,CASSQSPGGPNYGYTF,TGCGCCAGCAGTCAATCGCCGGGGGGCCCCAACTATGGCTACACCTTC